This T cell receptor beta chain was sequenced in a study of T cell responses to AZD1222 COVID-19 vaccine. Looking at the study overall: Second-dose timings of about 4 or about 12 weeks were pooled.

The V gene lost 6 bases and the J gene lost 4 bases, with 10 bases spanning the gap. CDR1 is WSHSY and CDR2 is SAAADI in the germline V gene. The CDR3 length is 13 residues. Clones were read by immunoSEQ multiplex PCR, and TCRdb kept only the in-frame ones, dropping some. The sample carries 96,000 or so clones, approximately 90% recorded once. This sample comprised peripheral blood, obtained on day 0 of AZD1222 vaccination. The chain couples TRBV10-2 to TRBJ1-3, with a possible D match to TRBD1 (6 bases). The source is an adult in good health. CDR3 region: CASRQGGGNTIYF. The CDR3 nucleotides are TGCGCCAGCAGACAGGGAGGCGGAAACACCATATATTTT.